Below, one T cell receptor (beta chain) is given with its context. Antigen: not known. This record comes from a study of OX40 agonist ivuxolimab in advanced cancers. Notes on the study in general: Near-lowest levels of clonal expansion characterized partial responders at 0.1-3.0 mg/kg.

TCRdb's table, derived via immunoSEQ multiplex PCR, lists solely in-frame clones and lacks some. The sample carries roughly 110,000 clones, around 93% recorded once. Deletions cut 0 bases from V and 0 bases from J, with 8 bases between. In germline, CDR1 is SQVTM, CDR2 ANQGSEA. This CDR3 has 14 residues. This chain links TRBV29-1 with TRBJ1-1; D uncertain. Here the sequenced sample was CD4+ or CD8+ T cells sorted from blood, taken in a trial of the OX40 agonist ivuxolimab. This clonotype was sampled from an adult with an advanced solid tumor such as melanoma, head and neck, liver or kidney cancer. CDR3 sequence: CSVEELSLNTEAFF. CDR3 coding DNA: TGCAGCGTTGAAGAACTGAGCTTGAACACTGAAGCTTTCTTT.